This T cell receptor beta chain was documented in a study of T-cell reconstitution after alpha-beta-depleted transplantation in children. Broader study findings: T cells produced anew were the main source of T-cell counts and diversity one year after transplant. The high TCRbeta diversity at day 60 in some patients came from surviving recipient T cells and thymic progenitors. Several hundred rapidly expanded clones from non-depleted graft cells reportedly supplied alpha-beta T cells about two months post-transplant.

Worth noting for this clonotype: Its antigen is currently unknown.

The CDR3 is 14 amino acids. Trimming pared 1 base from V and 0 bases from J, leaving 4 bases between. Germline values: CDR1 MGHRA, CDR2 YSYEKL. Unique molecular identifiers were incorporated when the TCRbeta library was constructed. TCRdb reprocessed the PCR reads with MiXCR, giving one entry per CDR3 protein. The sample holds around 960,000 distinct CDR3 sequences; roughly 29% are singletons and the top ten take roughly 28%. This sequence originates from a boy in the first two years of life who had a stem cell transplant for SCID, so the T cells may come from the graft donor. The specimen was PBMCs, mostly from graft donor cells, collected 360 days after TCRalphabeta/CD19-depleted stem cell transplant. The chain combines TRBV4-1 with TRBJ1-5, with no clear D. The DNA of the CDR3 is TGCGCCAGCAGCCAAGTGGCTAGCAATCAGCCCCAGCATTTT. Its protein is CASSQVASNQPQHF.